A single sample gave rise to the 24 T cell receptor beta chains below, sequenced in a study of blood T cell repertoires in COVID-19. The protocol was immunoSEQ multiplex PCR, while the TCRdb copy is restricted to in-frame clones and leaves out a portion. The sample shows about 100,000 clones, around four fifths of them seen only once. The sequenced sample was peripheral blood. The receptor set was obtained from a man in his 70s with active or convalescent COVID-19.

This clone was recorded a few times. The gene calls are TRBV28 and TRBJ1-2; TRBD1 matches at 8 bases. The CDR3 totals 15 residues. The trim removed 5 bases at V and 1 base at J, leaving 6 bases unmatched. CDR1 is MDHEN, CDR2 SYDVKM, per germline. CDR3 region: CASSTGTGLNYGYTF. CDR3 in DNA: TGTGCCAGCAGTACTGGGACAGGACTTAACTATGGCTACACCTTC.

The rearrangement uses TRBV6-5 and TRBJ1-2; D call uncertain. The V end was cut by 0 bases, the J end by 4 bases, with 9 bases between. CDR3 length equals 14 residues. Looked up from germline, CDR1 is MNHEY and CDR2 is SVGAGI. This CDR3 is CASSYSWRGYGYTF. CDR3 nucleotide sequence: TGTGCCAGCAGTTACTCCTGGCGGGGCTATGGCTACACCTTC.

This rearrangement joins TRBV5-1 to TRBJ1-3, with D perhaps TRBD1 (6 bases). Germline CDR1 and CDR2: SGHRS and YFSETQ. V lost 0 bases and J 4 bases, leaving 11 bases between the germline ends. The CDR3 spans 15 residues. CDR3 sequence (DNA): TGCGCCAGCAGCTTGGTACAGGGTTCCGGAAACACCATATATTTT. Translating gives CASSLVQGSGNTIYF.

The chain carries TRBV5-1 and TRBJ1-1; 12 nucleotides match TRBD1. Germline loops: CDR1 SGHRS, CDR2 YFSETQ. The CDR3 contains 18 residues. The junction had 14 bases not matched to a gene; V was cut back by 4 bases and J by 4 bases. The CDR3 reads CASSLNPGQGARGTEAFF. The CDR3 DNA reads TGCGCCAGCAGCCTAAATCCGGGACAGGGGGCGCGAGGCACTGAAGCTTTCTTT.

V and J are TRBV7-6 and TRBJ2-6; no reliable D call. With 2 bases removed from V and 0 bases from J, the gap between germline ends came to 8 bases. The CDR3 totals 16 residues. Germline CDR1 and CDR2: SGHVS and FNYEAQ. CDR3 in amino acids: CASSLTGYSGANVLTF. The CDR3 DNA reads TGTGCCAGCAGCTTAACCGGTTACTCTGGGGCCAACGTCCTGACTTTC.

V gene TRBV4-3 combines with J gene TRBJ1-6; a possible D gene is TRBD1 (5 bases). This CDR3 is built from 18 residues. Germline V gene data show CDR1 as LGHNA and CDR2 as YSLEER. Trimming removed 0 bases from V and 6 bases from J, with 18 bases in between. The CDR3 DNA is TGCGCCAGCAGCCAAGAAACAGGCTCGCAGGATTTTAATTCACCCCTCCACTTT. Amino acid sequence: CASSQETGSQDFNSPLHF.

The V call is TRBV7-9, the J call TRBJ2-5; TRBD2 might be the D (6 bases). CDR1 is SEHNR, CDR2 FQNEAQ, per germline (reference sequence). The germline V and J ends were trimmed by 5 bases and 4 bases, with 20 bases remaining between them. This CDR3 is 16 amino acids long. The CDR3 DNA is TGTGCCAGCAGCCCTAAGGAGGGGACCGAACGAGAGACCCAGTACTTC. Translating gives CASSPKEGTERETQYF. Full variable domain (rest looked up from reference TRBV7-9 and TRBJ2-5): DTGVSQNPRHKITKRGQNVTFRCDPISEHNRLYWYRQTLGQGPEFLTYFQNEAQLEKSRLLSDRFSAERPKGSFSTLEIQRTEQGDSAMYLCASSPKEGTERETQYFGPGTRLLVL.

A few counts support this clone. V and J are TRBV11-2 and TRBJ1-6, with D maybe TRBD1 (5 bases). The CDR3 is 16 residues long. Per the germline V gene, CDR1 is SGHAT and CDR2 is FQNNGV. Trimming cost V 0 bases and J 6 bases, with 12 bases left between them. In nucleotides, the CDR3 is TGTGCCAGCAGCTTAGATCCGGTAGGGGTTAATTCACCCCTCCACTTT. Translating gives CASSLDPVGVNSPLHF.

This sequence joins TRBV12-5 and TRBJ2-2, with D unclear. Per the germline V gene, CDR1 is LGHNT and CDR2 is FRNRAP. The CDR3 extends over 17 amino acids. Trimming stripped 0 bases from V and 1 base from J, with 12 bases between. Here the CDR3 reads CASGLVLGRMNTGELFF. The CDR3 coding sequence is TGTGCTAGTGGTTTGGTACTCGGCAGGATGAACACCGGGGAGCTGTTTTTT.

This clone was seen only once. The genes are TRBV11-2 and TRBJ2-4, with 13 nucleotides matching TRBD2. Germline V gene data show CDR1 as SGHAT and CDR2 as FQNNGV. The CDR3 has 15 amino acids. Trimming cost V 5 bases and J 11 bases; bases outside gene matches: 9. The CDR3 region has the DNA TGTGCCAGCAGCCCCCGGACTAGCGGGGGCCTGGTTCAGTACTTC. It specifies CASSPRTSGGLVQYF. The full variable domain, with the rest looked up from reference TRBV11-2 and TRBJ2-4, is EAGVAQSPRYKIIEKRQSVAFWCNPISGHATLYWYQQILGQGPKLLIQFQNNGVVDDSQLPKDRFSAERLKGVDSTLKIQPAKLEDSAVYLCASSPRTSGGLVQYFGAGTRLSVL.

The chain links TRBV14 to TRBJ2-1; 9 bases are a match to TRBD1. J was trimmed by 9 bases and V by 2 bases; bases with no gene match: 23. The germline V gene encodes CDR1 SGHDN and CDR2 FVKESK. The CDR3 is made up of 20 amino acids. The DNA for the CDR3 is TGTGCCAGCAGCCAAACGCCTCGGGACAGGGTATTCTTTGGGATGCGTGAGCAGTTCTTC. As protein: CASSQTPRDRVFFGMREQFF.

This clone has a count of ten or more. The CDR3 DNA reads TGTGCCAGCAGCTTGGGAGGGAGTGGTGAGCAGTTCTTC. This codes for CASSLGGSGEQFF. The V and J genes are TRBV7-3 and TRBJ2-1, with 7 positions matching TRBD2. V was clipped by 3 bases and J by 9 bases; unmatched bases: 5. Germline-derived CDR1 and CDR2 are SGHTA and FQGTGA. The CDR3 is 13 amino acids.

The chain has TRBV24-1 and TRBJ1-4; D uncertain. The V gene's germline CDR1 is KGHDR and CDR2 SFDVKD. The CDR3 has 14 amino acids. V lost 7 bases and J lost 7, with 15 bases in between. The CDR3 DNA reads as TGTGCCACCAGGAAAGCGGGTTGGGGTGAAAAACTGTTTTTT. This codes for CATRKAGWGEKLFF.

For the CDR3, the DNA is TGTGCCAGCAGCCAAGGTCTAGCGGGGGCCTCCTACGAGCAGTACTTC. Translated: CASSQGLAGASYEQYF. The rearrangement links TRBV4-2 to TRBJ2-7; TRBD2 matches at 10 bases. This CDR3 has 16 residues. Germline assignment: CDR1 LGHNA and CDR2 YNFKEQ. With V trimmed by 1 base and J by 0 bases, 3 bases remained unmatched.

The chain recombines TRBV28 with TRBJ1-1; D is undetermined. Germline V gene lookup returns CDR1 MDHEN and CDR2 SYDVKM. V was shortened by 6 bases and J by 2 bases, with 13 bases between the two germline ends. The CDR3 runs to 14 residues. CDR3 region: CASRPGIGNTEAFF. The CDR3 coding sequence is TGTGCCAGCAGACCAGGAATTGGAAACACTGAAGCTTTCTTT.

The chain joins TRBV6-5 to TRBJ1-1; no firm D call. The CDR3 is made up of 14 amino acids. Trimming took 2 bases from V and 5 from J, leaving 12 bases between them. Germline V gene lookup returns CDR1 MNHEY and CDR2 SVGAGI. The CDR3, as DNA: TGTGCCAGCAGTTACACCCCTTCGGTTACTGAAGCTTTCTTT. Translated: CASSYTPSVTEAFF.

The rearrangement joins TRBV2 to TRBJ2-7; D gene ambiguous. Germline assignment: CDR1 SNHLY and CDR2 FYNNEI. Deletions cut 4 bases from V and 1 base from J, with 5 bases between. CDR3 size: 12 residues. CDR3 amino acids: CASSAVSYEQYF. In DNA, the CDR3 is TGTGCCAGCAGTGCAGTTTCCTACGAGCAGTACTTC.

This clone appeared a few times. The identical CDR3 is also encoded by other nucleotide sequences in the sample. The DNA for the CDR3 is TGTGCCAGCAGAGACAGGGTGGAGACCCAGTACTTC. Translated, it gives CASRDRVETQYF. The chain has TRBV2 and TRBJ2-5; 7 nucleotides agree with TRBD1. The V gene's germline CDR1 is SNHLY and CDR2 FYNNEI. The CDR3 consists of 12 residues. Trimming cost V 6 bases and J 5 bases; bases outside gene matches: 3.

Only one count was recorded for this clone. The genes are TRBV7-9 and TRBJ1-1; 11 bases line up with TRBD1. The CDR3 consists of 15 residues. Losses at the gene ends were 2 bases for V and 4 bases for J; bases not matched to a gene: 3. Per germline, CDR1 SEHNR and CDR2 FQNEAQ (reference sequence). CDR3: CASSLSGTGGTEAFF. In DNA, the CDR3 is TGTGCCAGCAGCTTATCGGGGACAGGGGGCACTGAAGCTTTCTTT.

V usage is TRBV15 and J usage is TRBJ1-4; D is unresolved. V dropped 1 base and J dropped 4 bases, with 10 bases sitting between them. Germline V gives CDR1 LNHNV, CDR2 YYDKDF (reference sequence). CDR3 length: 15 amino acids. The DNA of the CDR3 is TGTGCCACCAGCAGAGGCTCCGCGGGTAATGAAAAACTGTTTTTT. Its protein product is CATSRGSAGNEKLFF.

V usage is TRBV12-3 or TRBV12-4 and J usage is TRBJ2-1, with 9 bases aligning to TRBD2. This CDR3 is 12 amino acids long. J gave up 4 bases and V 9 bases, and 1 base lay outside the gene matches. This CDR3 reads CASSGGYNEQFF. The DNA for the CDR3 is TGTGCCAGTAGCGGGGGATACAATGAGCAGTTCTTC.

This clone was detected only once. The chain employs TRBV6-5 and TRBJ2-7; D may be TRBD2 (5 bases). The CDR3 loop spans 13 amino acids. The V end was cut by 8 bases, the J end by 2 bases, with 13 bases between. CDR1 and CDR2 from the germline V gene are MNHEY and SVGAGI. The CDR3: CASGEGRAYEQYF. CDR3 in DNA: TGTGCCAGCGGCGAGGGCCGGGCCTACGAGCAGTACTTC.

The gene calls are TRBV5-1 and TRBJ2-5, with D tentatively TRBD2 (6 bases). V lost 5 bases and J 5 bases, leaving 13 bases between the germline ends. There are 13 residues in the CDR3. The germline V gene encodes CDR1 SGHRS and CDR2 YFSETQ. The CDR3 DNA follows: TGCGCCAGCAGTTATACTGCGGGGGAGACCCAGTACTTC. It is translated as CASSYTAGETQYF.

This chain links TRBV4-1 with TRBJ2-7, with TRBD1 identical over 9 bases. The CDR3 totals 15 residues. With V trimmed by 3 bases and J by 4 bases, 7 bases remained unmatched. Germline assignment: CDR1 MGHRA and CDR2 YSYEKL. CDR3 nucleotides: TGCGCCAGCAGCCATCCCGGGACAGGGCAGTACGAGCAGTACTTC. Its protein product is CASSHPGTGQYEQYF.